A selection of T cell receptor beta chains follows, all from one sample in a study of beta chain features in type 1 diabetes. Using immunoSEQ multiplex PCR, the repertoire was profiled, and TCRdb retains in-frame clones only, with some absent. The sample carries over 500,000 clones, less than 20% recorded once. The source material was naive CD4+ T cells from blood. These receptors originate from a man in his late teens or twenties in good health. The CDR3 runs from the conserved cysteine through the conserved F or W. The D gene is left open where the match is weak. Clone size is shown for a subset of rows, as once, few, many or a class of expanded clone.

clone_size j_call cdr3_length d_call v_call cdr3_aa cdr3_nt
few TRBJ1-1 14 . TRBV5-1 CASSLVQGPTEAFF TGCGCCAGCAGCTTGGTTCAGGGCCCCACTGAAGCTTTCTTT
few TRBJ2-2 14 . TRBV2 CASERNPNTGELFF TGTGCCAGCGAGCGGAACCCGAACACCGGGGAGCTGTTTTTT
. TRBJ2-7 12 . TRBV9 CASGRFSYEQYF TGTGCCAGCGGCAGGTTCTCCTACGAGCAGTACTTC
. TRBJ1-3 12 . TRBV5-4 CASGQRGNTIYF TGTGCCAGCGGGCAGCGTGGAAACACCATATATTTT
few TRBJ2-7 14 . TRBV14 CASSQVRSAYEQYF TGTGCCAGCAGCCAAGTGCGAAGCGCCTACGAGCAGTACTTC
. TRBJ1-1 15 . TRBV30 CAWVSVPYTGSEAFF TGTGCCTGGGTCAGTGTACCGTACACAGGATCGGAAGCTTTCTTT
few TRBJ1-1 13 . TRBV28 CASTPPPGTEAFF TGTGCCAGCACCCCACCCCCAGGCACTGAAGCTTTCTTT
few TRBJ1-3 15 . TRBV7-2 CASSLQYSGGNTIYF TGTGCCAGCAGCTTACAGTACAGTGGTGGAAACACCATATATTTT
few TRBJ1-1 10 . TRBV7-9 CASSQRGNHF TGTGCCAGCAGCCAGAGGGGCAACCACTTT
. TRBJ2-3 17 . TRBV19 CASSIRGQRGMTDTQYF TGTGCCAGTAGTATCCGTGGCCAACGGGGGATGACAGATACGCAGTATTTT
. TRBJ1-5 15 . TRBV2 CASTPREGVSQPQHF TGTGCCAGCACTCCAAGGGAGGGGGTGTCTCAGCCCCAGCATTTT
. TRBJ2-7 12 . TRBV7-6 CASSSTGYEQYF TGTGCCAGCAGCTCGACAGGCTACGAGCAGTACTTC
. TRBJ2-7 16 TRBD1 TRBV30 CAWTVPGQGRLGEQYF TGTGCCTGGACCGTACCCGGACAGGGAAGATTGGGGGAGCAGTACTTC
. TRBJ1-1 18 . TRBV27 CASSSTRGFRSPNTEAFF TGTGCCAGCAGTTCCACTCGGGGGTTTCGGTCACCGAACACTGAAGCTTTCTTT
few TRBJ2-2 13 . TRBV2 CASSGLRAGELFF TGTGCCAGCAGTGGGTTGCGGGCCGGGGAGCTGTTTTTT
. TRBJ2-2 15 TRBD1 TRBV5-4 CASSSGGANTGELFF TGTGCCAGCAGCTCAGGGGGCGCAAACACCGGGGAGCTGTTTTTT
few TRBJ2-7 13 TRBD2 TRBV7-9 CASSLGGYSEQYF TGTGCCAGCAGCTTGGGGGGGTACTCCGAGCAGTACTTC
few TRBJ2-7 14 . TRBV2 CASREVRGRYEQYF TGTGCCAGCAGGGAAGTCAGGGGGAGGTACGAGCAGTACTTC
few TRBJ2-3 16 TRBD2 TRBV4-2 CASSSLAGVGTDTQYF TGTGCCAGCAGCTCTCTAGCGGGAGTGGGCACAGATACGCAGTATTTT
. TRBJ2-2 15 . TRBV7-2 CASSLRARRNGELFF TGTGCCAGCAGCTTAAGGGCGAGACGTAACGGGGAGCTGTTTTTT
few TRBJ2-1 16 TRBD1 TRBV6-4 CASSDGRDRLYNEQFF TGTGCCAGCAGCGATGGCAGGGACAGATTATACAATGAGCAGTTCTTC
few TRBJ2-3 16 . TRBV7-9 CASSLLRDAAGDTQYF TGTGCCAGCAGCTTATTGAGGGATGCCGCTGGCGATACGCAGTATTTT
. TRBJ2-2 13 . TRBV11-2 CASSFRGTGELFF TGTGCCAGCAGTTTTAGGGGTACCGGGGAGCTGTTTTTT
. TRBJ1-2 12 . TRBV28 CASSPRNYGYTF TGTGCCAGCAGTCCCAGGAACTATGGCTACACCTTC
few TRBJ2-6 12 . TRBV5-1 CASSLEAGLLTF TGCGCCAGCAGCTTGGAGGCAGGGCTCCTGACTTTC
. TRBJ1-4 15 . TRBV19 CASSPPGSGREKLFF TGTGCCAGTAGCCCTCCGGGATCTGGGAGGGAAAAACTGTTTTTT